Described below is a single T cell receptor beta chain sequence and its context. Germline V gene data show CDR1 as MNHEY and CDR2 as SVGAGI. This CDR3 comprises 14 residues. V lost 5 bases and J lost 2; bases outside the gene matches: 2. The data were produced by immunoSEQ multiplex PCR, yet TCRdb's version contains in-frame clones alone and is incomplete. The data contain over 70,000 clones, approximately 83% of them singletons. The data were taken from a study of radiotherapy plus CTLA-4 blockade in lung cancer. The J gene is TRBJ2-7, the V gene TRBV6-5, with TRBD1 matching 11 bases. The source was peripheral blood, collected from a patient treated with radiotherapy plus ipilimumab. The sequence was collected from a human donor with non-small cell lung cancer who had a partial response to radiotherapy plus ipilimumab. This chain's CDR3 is CASSEGQGAYEQYF. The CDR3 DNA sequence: TGTGCCAGCAGTGAGGGACAGGGGGCCTACGAGCAGTACTTC.